The clone carrying this TCR beta chain has a single count. As yet, its antigen is unknown. The sample belongs to a study of cytomegalovirus exposure and HLA in healthy donors. Study outcomes and limitations: DRB1 showed the most TCR associations and HLA-C the fewest in a later analysis, as rates varied by HLA locus.

The CDR3 length is 13 residues. V dropped 3 bases and J dropped 5; count of bases not matched to a gene: 3. The germline CDR1 and CDR2 sequences are MNHEY and SVGAGI. The PCR contained 60 Vbeta and 13 Jbeta primers. The repertoire was sequenced with immunoSEQ multiplex PCR; TCRdb's copy has only in-frame clones and lacks some. The table has 200,000 to 250,000 clones, approximately 70% seen once. J is TRBJ2-5 and V is TRBV6-5, with 7 bases that match TRBD1. The sample taken for sequencing was PBMCs. The receptor was derived from a man aged 35-49 years in good health and CMV-seropositive. The CDR3 here is CASSYGTVETQYF. The DNA for the CDR3 is TGTGCCAGCAGTTATGGGACAGTGGAGACCCAGTACTTC.